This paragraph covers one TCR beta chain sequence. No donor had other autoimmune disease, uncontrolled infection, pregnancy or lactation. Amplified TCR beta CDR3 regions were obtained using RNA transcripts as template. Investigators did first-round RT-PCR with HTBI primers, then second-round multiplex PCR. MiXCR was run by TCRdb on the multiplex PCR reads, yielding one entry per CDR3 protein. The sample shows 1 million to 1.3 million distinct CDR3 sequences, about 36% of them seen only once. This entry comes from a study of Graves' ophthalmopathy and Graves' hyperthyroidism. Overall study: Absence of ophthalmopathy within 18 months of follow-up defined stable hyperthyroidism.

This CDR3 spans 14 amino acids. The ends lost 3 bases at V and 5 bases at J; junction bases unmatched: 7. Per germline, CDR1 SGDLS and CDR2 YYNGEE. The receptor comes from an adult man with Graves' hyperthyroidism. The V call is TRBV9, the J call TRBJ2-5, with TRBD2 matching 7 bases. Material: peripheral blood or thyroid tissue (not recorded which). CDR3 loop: CASSAGLDMETQYF. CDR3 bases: TGTGCCAGCAGCGCCGGACTAGATATGGAGACCCAGTACTTC. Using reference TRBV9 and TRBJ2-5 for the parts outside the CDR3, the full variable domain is DSGVTQTPKHLITATGQRVTLRCSPRSGDLSVYWYQQSLDQGLQFLIQYYNGEERAKGNILERFSAQQFPDLHSELNLSSLELGDSALYFCASSAGLDMETQYFGPGTRLLVL.